This T cell receptor beta chain stems from a study of T cell repertoires in cytomegalovirus infection. Study as a whole: Both a matching HLA type and CMV infection were indicated by public TCR beta signatures.

Study results and caveats: Cumulative frequency of public TCR beta families picked out carriers of CMV plus the relevant HLA.

This clonotype appeared a few times. What it binds is not known. The germline CDR1 and CDR2 sequences are MNHNS and SASEGT. Between the trimmed V and J ends, which lost 5 bases and 3 bases, there was a span of 14 bases. The CDR3 sequence is 14 residues long. One entry per CDR3 protein, called by TCRdb with MiXCR from the reads. Of some 800,000 distinct CDR3 sequences listed, 32% are singletons. The genes are TRBV6-1 and TRBJ2-7; D might be TRBD2 (5 bases). This material consisted of cultured CD8+ T cells from PBMCs, taken from culture after CMV antigen stimulation. This TCR was recovered from a human donor in good health (CMV status not recorded). Some clones in this sample may be carry-over from other donors' samples. The CDR3 region has the DNA TGTGCCAGCAGTACCAGGACTGTACGCTACGAGCAGTACTTC. Protein product: CASSTRTVRYEQYF.